The entry that follows covers one T cell receptor beta chain sequence. The V end lost 4 bases, the J end lost 7 bases, and 10 bases lay between the germline ends. CDR3 length: 12 residues. Germline V gene data show CDR1 as GTSNPN and CDR2 as SVGIG (reference sequence). This record belongs to a study of blood T cell repertoires in COVID-19. Study overall: The origin of the acute and convalescent COVID-19 samples was the United States, Italy and Spain. Sample material is recorded as cDNA or gDNA derived from T cells, B-cell-depleted T cells, or PBMCs.

How the authors handled the data: Amplification of reference gene primers provided the estimated nucleated cell counts. Clones were read by immunoSEQ multiplex PCR, and TCRdb kept only the in-frame ones, dropping some. That table supplies the V and J calls and clone size; D and trimming were determined from the DNA. Here the sample spans 200,000 or so clones, 70% to 90% being singletons. The V call is TRBV30, the J call TRBJ1-4; possibly TRBD1 for D (5 bases). The sample comprised peripheral blood. The TCR comes from a man between 70 and 80 years old with active or convalescent COVID-19. The CDR3 DNA sequence: TGTGCCTGGAACCGGAGGGGTGAAAAACTGTTTTTT. It is translated as CAWNRRGEKLFF.